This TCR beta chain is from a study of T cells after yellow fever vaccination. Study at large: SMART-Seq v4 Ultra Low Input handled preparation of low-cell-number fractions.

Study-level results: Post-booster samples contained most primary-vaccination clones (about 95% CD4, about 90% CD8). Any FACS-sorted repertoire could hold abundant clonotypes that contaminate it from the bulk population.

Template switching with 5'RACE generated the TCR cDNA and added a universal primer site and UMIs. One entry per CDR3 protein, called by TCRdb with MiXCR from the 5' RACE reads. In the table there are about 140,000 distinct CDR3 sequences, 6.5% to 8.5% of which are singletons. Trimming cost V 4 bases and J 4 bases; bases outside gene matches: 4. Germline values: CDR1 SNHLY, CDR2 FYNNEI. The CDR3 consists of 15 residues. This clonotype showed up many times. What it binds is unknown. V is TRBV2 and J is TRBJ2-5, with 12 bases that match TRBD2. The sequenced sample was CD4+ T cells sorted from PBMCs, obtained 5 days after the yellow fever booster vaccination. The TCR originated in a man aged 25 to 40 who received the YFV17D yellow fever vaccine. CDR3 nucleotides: TGTGCCAGCAGTGGTCTAGCGGGGGGGAGAGAGACCCAGTACTTC. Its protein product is CASSGLAGGRETQYF. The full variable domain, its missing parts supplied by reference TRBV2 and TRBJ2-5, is EPEVTQTPSHQVTQMGQEVILRCVPISNHLYFYWYRQILGQKVEFLVSFYNNEISEKSEIFDDQFSVERPDGSNFTLKIRSTKLEDSAMYFCASSGLAGGRETQYFGPGTRLLVL.